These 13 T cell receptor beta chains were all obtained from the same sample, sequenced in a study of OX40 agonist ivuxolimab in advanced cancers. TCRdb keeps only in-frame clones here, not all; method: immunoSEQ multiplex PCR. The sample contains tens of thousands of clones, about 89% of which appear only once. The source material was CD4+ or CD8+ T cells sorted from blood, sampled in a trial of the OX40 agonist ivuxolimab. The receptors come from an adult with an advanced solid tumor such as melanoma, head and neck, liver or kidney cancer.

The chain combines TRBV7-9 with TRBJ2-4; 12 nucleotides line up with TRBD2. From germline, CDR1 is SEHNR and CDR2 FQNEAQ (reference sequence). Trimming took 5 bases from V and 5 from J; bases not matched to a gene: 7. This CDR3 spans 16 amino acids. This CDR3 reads CASSLRLAGDENIQYF. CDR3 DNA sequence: TGTGCCAGCAGCCTCAGACTAGCGGGAGACGAAAACATTCAGTACTTC. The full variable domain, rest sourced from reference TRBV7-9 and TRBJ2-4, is DTGVSQNPRHKITKRGQNVTFRCDPISEHNRLYWYRQTLGQGPEFLTYFQNEAQLEKSRLLSDRFSAERPKGSFSTLEIQRTEQGDSAMYLCASSLRLAGDENIQYFGAGTRLSVL.

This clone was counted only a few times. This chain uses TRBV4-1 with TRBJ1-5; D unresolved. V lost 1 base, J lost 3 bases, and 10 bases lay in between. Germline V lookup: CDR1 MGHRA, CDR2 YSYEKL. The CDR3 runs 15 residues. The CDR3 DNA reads TGCGCCAGCAGCCAAGTTCCGGGTTTCAATCAGCCCCAGCATTTT. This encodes CASSQVPGFNQPQHF.

CDR3 bases: TGTGCCAGCAGAGGACTAGCTAGCTACGAGCAGTACTTC. The encoded protein is CASRGLASYEQYF. V and J are TRBV28 and TRBJ2-7, with TRBD2 matching 8 bases. The V gene's germline CDR1 is MDHEN and CDR2 SYDVKM. The CDR3 consists of 13 residues. J gave up 3 bases and V 6 bases, and 4 bases lay outside the gene matches.

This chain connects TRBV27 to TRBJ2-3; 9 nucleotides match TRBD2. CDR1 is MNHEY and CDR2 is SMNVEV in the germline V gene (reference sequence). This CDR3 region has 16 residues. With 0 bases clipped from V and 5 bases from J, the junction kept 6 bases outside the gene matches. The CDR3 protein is CASSLSAGGLQDTQYF. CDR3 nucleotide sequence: TGTGCCAGCAGTTTATCGGCGGGGGGGCTGCAAGATACGCAGTATTTT.

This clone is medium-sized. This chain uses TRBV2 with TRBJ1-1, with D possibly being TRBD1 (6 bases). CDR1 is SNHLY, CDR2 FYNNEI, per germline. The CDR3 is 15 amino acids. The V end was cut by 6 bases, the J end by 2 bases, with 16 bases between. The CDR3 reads CASSDTPGANTEAFF. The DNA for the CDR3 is TGTGCCAGCAGCGATACCCCGGGGGCCAACACTGAAGCTTTCTTT. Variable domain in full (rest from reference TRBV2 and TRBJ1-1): EPEVTQTPSHQVTQMGQEVILRCVPISNHLYFYWYRQILGQKVEFLVSFYNNEISEKSEIFDDQFSVERPDGSNFTLKIRSTKLEDSAMYFCASSDTPGANTEAFFGQGTRLTVV.

CDR3 protein: CASSPRKDSPNQPQHF. Written as DNA, the CDR3 is TGCGCCAGCAGTCCCCGGAAGGACAGCCCCAATCAGCCCCAGCATTTT. V usage is TRBV23-1 and J usage is TRBJ1-5, with TRBD1 as a possible D gene (6 bases). TRBV23-1 is recorded as an ORF, its role being uncertain. The ends were cut back, 4 bases at V and 3 bases at J, with 16 bases in the middle. The CDR3 covers 16 residues.

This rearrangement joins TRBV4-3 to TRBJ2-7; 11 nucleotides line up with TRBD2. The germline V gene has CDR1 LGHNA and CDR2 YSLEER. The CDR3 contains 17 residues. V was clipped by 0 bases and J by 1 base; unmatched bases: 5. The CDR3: CASSQERLAGTSYEQYF. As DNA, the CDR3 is TGCGCCAGCAGCCAAGAGAGACTAGCGGGGACATCCTACGAGCAGTACTTC.

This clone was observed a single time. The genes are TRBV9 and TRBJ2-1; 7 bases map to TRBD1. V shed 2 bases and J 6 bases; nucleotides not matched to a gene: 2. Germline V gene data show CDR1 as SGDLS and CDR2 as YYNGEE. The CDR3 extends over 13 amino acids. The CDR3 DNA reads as TGTGCCAGCAGCGTTGGGGACAGCAATGAGCAGTTCTTC. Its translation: CASSVGDSNEQFF.

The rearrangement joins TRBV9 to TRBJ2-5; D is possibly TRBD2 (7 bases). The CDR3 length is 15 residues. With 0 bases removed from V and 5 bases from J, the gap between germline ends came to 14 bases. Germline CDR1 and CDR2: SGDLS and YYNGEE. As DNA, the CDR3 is TGTGCCAGCAGCGTAGAGGGGGGGCCCTGGGAGACCCAGTACTTC. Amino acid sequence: CASSVEGGPWETQYF.

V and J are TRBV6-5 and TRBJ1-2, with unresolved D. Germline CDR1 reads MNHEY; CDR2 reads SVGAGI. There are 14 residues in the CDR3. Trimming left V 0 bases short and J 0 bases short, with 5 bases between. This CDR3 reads CASSYSLSNYGYTF. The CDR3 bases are TGTGCCAGCAGTTACTCCTTGTCTAACTATGGCTACACCTTC.

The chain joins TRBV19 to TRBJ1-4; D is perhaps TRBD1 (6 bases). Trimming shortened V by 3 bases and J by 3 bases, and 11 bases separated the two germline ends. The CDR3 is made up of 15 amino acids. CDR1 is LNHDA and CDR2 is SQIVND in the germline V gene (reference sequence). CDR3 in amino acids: CASSIFGTPNEKLFF. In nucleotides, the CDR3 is TGTGCCAGTAGTATCTTCGGGACACCTAATGAAAAACTGTTTTTT. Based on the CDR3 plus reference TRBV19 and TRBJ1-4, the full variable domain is DGGITQSPKYLFRKEGQNVTLSCEQNLNHDAMYWYRQDPGQGLRLIYYSQIVNDFQKGDIAEGYSVSREKKESFPLTVTSAQKNPTAFYLCASSIFGTPNEKLFFGSGTQLSVL.

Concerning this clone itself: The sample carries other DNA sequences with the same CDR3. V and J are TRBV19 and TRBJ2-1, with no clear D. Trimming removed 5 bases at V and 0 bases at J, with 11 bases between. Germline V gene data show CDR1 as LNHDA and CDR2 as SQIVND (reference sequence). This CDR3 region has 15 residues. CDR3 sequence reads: CASSLGGSSYNEQFF. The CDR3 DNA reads TGTGCCAGTAGTTTAGGCGGAAGCTCCTACAATGAGCAGTTCTTC.

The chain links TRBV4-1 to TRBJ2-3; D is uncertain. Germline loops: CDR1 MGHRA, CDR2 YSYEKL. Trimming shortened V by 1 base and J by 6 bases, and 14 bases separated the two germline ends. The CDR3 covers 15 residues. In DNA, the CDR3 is TGCGCCAGCAGCCAAGTCGACCTAGGGCGTGATACGCAGTATTTT. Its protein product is CASSQVDLGRDTQYF.